What follows are 21 T cell receptor beta chains derived from one specimen sequenced in a study of T cell changes during pregnancy in multiple sclerosis. Using immunoSEQ multiplex PCR, the repertoire was profiled, and TCRdb retains in-frame clones only, with some absent. The table lists some 97,000 clones, approximately 94% of them singletons, with more than 0.95% in the top ten. Source: peripheral blood, taken in the second trimester of pregnancy. These receptors were obtained from a female donor with multiple sclerosis, enrolled in a pregnancy study.

V and J are TRBV19 and TRBJ1-1; 7 bases fit TRBD1. Germline trimming cut 5 bases from V and 4 bases from J; bases unmatched to any gene: 10. The germline V gene encodes CDR1 LNHDA and CDR2 SQIVND (reference sequence). This CDR3 has 15 amino acids. CDR3 in DNA: TGTGCCAGTAGTTCCACAGGGGTCTGGGGCACTGAAGCTTTCTTT. Residues: CASSSTGVWGTEAFF.

The rearrangement uses TRBV9 and TRBJ2-1, with 7 bases identical to TRBD2. V lost 3 bases and J lost 0; bases outside the gene matches: 3. Germline-derived CDR1 and CDR2 are SGDLS and YYNGEE. CDR3 size: 15 residues. DNA for the CDR3: TGTGCCAGCAGCGAACTAGCGAGCTCCTACAATGAGCAGTTCTTC. Translating gives CASSELASSYNEQFF.

This chain links TRBV2 with TRBJ2-1; D is uncertain. The CDR3 has 12 amino acids. The V end was cut by 8 bases, the J end by 3 bases, with 8 bases between. Germline V CDR1 and CDR2: SNHLY, FYNNEI. The CDR3: CASGEHYNEQFF. The CDR3 DNA sequence: TGTGCCAGCGGAGAACACTACAATGAGCAGTTCTTC.

The CDR3 loop is CASSGQGYYGYTF. The CDR3, as DNA: TGTGCCAGCTCCGGACAGGGCTACTATGGCTACACCTTC. This chain links TRBV7-2 with TRBJ1-2; 8 nucleotides agree with TRBD1. The length of the CDR3 is 13 residues. Germline trimming cut 8 bases from V and 3 bases from J; bases unmatched to any gene: 5. Germline CDR1 reads SGHTA; CDR2 reads FQGNSA.

The table lists this clone with a count of one. The CDR3 reads CASSLFGIATGGPGELFF. In DNA form, the CDR3 reads TGCGCCAGCAGCTTATTTGGAATTGCGACAGGGGGCCCCGGGGAGCTGTTTTTT. The chain couples TRBV5-1 to TRBJ2-2; TRBD1 agrees at 10 bases. J was trimmed by 6 bases and V by 2 bases; bases with no gene match: 13. The CDR3 has 18 residues. Per the germline V gene, CDR1 is SGHRS and CDR2 is YFSETQ.

This clone was seen a single time. The rearrangement joins TRBV5-1 to TRBJ1-2; no definite D call. The V and J ends lost 0 bases and 4 bases respectively, with 7 bases between them. CDR3 length: 13 amino acids. Germline CDR1 and CDR2: SGHRS and YFSETQ. CDR3 in amino acids: CASSLDTSYGYTF. DNA for the CDR3: TGCGCCAGCAGCTTGGACACATCCTATGGCTACACCTTC.

V and J are TRBV7-3 and TRBJ2-2; D is possibly TRBD2 (7 bases). Germline assignment: CDR1 SGHTA and CDR2 FQGTGA. The CDR3 runs 19 residues. V was clipped by 6 bases and J by 0 bases, with 23 bases between them. CDR3 loop: CASRERSFGGLANTGELFF. CDR3 nucleotides: TGTGCCAGCAGGGAAAGGTCTTTCGGGGGGCTCGCGAACACCGGGGAGCTGTTTTTT.

V gene TRBV7-6 combines with J gene TRBJ1-2, with D perhaps TRBD1 (6 bases). Germline V lookup: CDR1 SGHVS, CDR2 FNYEAQ. This CDR3 has 16 amino acids. V shed 5 bases and J shed 1 base, with 17 bases lying between them. DNA of the CDR3: TGTGCCAGCAGCCTAACATCCGGGACAAATAACTATGGCTACACCTTC. It yields the protein CASSLTSGTNNYGYTF.

CDR3 sequence reads: CASSEVTPSYGYTF. CDR3 nucleotide sequence: TGTGCCAGCAGTGAAGTTACCCCGAGCTATGGCTACACCTTC. The V call is TRBV2, the J call TRBJ1-2, with D unclear. The V and J ends lost 1 base and 4 bases respectively, with 10 bases between them. CDR1 is SNHLY and CDR2 is FYNNEI in the germline V gene. The CDR3 has 14 amino acids.

The chain employs TRBV4-1 and TRBJ2-2, with D perhaps TRBD1 (5 bases). The V and J ends lost 1 base and 5 bases respectively, with 11 bases between them. This CDR3 contains 15 residues. CDR1 is MGHRA, CDR2 YSYEKL, per germline. CDR3 residues: CASSQVGARTGELFF. In DNA form, the CDR3 reads TGCGCCAGCAGCCAAGTTGGGGCGCGGACCGGGGAGCTGTTTTTT.

The rearrangement joins TRBV5-4 to TRBJ1-6, with 7 positions matching TRBD1. CDR1 and CDR2 from the germline V gene are SGHNT and YYREEE (reference sequence). J lost 9 bases, V lost 4 bases, and 10 bases had no gene match. The CDR3 has 15 amino acids. The CDR3 DNA sequence: TGTGCCAGCAGCCTCCAGACAGGGAGCCTTTCACCCCTCCACTTT. Residues: CASSLQTGSLSPLHF.

The chain carries TRBV28 and TRBJ2-1; TRBD1 matches 7 bases. The CDR3 has 12 residues. The J segment lost 14 bases and the V segment lost 3 bases, leaving 7 bases of the junction unmatched. CDR1 is MDHEN, CDR2 SYDVKM, per germline. In DNA, the CDR3 is TGTGCCAGCAGTTTCCCAGACAGGGTTGAGTTCTTC. It is translated as CASSFPDRVEFF.

J is TRBJ2-5 and V is TRBV6-5; D is possibly TRBD1 (5 bases). V dropped 6 bases and J dropped 6 bases, with 14 bases sitting between them. This CDR3 is 13 amino acids long. The V gene's germline CDR1 is MNHEY and CDR2 SVGAGI. CDR3 amino acids: CASSPDRIQTQYF. In DNA form, the CDR3 reads TGTGCCAGCAGCCCAGACAGAATCCAGACCCAGTACTTC.

The rearrangement joins TRBV4-1 to TRBJ2-7, with a tentative D call TRBD2 (6 bases). Deletions cut 1 base from V and 5 bases from J, with 18 bases between. This CDR3 region has 16 residues. The germline V gene encodes CDR1 MGHRA and CDR2 YSYEKL. The CDR3 is CASSQAVGRAVDEQYF. The CDR3 coding sequence is TGCGCCAGCAGCCAAGCTGTCGGGAGAGCGGTTGACGAGCAGTACTTC.

The chain is built from TRBV30 and TRBJ2-3, with 7 positions matching TRBD1. Unmatched junction bases numbered 12, after V lost 5 bases and J lost 4 bases. CDR1 is GTSNPN, CDR2 SVGIG, per germline (reference sequence). CDR3 length: 15 residues. CDR3 residues: CAWDGVGQVADTQYF. DNA for the CDR3: TGTGCCTGGGACGGGGTAGGACAGGTCGCAGATACGCAGTATTTT.

The genes are TRBV2 and TRBJ1-1, with a possible D match to TRBD1 (6 bases). The CDR3 extends over 13 amino acids. CDR1 and CDR2 (germline): SNHLY, FYNNEI. The V end lost 6 bases, the J end lost 3 bases, and 11 bases lay between the germline ends. Here the CDR3 reads CASRQGWDTEAFF. In DNA form, the CDR3 reads TGTGCCAGCAGACAGGGATGGGACACTGAAGCTTTCTTT.

Comments on this clone: At one boundary the junction diverges from the germline segment, which might be a read error. In DNA, the CDR3 is TGCGAGACGTGGGGACTAGCGACCCCAGGCACGCAGTATTTT. It translates to CETWGLATPGTQYF. The rearrangement uses TRBV28 and TRBJ2-3, with 10 positions matching TRBD2. The CDR3 is made up of 14 amino acids. Germline CDR1 is MDHEN and CDR2 is SYDVKM.

This chain connects TRBV13 to TRBJ2-5; 11 bases align to TRBD2. After removal of 6 bases from V and 6 bases from J, the junction contained 15 bases not matched to a gene. CDR1 and CDR2 from the germline V gene are PRHDT and FYEKMQ (reference sequence). This CDR3 has 17 residues. The CDR3 region is CASSYSGGAGLTKTQYF. In DNA form, the CDR3 reads TGTGCCAGCAGTTATAGCGGGGGGGCCGGTCTAACGAAGACCCAGTACTTC.

CDR3 residues: CASSLTLNTEAFF. In DNA, the CDR3 is TGTGCCAGCAGTTTGACATTGAACACTGAAGCTTTCTTT. The rearrangement joins TRBV28 to TRBJ1-1; no definite D call. Germline values: CDR1 MDHEN, CDR2 SYDVKM. Trimming stripped 3 bases from V and 0 bases from J, with 5 bases between. The CDR3 totals 13 residues.

The rearrangement joins TRBV7-2 to TRBJ2-1; 9 nucleotides agree with TRBD2. Germline assignment: CDR1 SGHTA and CDR2 FQGNSA. The V and J ends lost 1 base and 9 bases, in that order; junction bases with no gene match: 4. The CDR3 sequence is 14 residues long. The DNA for the CDR3 is TGTGCCAGCAGCTTAGGGGGACTAGCCGGTGAGCAGTTCTTC. Encoded protein: CASSLGGLAGEQFF.

This chain connects TRBV7-9 to TRBJ1-5; no clear D gene. The CDR3 is 13 residues long. Trimming cost V 0 bases and J 4 bases, with 4 bases left between them. Germline CDR1 and CDR2: SEHNR and FQNEAQ (reference sequence). The CDR3 coding sequence is TGTGCCAGCAGCTTAGCCCCAAATCAGCCCCAGCATTTT. Its protein product is CASSLAPNQPQHF.